This T cell receptor beta chain was sequenced in a study of regulatory T cells in long-lasting Graves disease. The TCR beta library used iRepertoire HTBI primers with Arm-PCR amplification of CDR3. One entry per CDR3 protein results from TCRdb running MiXCR on the multiplex PCR reads. The repertoire holds 300,000 to 350,000 distinct CDR3 sequences, with around 20% as singletons. Germline V CDR1 and CDR2: SGHDT, YYEEEE. The CDR3 length is 16 residues. With 1 base removed from V and 5 bases from J, the gap between germline ends came to 18 bases. A remark on this clonotype: The antigen is unknown.

The time point was: persistent/refractory GD, antithyroid drugs over 5 years with positive TRAb. Scientists built the TCR library using RNA that was extracted from PBMCs. Broader study findings: New patients shared fewer public clonotypes (roughly 1,000) than persistent patients did (2,741). Persistent Graves' cases showed lower TCR diversity than newly diagnosed cases.

This clonotype was sampled from a female donor with Graves disease. The chain is built from TRBV5-6 and TRBJ1-1; D is unclear. This material consisted of peripheral blood mononuclear cells (PBMCs), taken when the disease was refractory, from a patient treated with antithyroid drugs. CDR3 nucleotide sequence: TGTGCCAGCAGCTTGAGGAGGGTTTTAACCCTGACTGAAGCTTTCTTT. Translation gives CASSLRRVLTLTEAFF.